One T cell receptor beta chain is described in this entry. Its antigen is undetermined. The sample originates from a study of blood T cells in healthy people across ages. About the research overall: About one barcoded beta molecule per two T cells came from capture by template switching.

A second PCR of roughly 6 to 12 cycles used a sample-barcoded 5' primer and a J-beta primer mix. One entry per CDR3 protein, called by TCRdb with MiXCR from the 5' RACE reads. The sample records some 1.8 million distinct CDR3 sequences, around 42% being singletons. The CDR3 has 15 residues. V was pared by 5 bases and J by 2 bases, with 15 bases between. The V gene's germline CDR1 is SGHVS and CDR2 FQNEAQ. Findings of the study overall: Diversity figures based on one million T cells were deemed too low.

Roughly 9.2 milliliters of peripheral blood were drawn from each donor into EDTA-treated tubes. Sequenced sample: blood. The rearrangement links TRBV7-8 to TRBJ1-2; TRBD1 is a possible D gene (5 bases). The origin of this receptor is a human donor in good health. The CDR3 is CASSAVGAVNYGYTF. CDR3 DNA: TGTGCCAGCAGCGCGGTCGGGGCCGTGAACTATGGCTACACCTTC.